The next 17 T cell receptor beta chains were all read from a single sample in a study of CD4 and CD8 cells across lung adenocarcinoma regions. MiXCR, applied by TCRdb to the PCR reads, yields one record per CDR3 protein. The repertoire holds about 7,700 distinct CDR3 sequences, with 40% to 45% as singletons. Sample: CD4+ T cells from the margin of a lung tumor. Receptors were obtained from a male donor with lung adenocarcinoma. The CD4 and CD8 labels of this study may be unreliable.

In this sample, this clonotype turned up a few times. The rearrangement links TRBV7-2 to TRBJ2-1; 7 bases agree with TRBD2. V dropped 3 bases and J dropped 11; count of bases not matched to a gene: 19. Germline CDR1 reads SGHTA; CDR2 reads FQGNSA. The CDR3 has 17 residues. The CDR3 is CASSFTPLAESPTKQFF. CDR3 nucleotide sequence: TGTGCCAGCAGCTTCACCCCCCTAGCGGAGAGCCCCACCAAGCAGTTCTTC.

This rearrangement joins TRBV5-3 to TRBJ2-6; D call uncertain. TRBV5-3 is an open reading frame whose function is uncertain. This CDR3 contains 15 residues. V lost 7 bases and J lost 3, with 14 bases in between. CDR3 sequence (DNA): TGTGCCAGACGCCTGGGCCTCGGTGGGGCCAACGTCCTGACTTTC. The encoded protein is CARRLGLGGANVLTF.

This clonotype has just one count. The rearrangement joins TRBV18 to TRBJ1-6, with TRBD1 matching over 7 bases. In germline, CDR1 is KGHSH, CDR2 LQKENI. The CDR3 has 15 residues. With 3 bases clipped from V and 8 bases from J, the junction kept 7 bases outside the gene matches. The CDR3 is CASSPTGLSDSPLHF. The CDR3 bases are TGTGCCAGCTCACCGACAGGGTTATCGGATTCACCCCTCCACTTT.

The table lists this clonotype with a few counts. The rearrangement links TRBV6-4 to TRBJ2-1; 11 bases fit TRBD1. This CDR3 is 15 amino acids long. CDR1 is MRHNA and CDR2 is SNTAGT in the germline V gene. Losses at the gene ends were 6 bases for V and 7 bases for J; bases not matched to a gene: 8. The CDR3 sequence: CASSPTWDRGNEQFF. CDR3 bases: TGTGCCAGCAGCCCGACTTGGGACAGGGGGAATGAGCAGTTCTTC.

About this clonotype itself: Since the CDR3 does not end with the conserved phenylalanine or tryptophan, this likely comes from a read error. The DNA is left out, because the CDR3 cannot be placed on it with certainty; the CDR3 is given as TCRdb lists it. CDR3 in amino acids: CPPAPGAVGRGGHQK. V gene TRBV15 combines with J gene TRBJ2-5; TRBD2 is the table's D call, not checked against the DNA. Germline V gives CDR1 LNHNV, CDR2 YYDKDF (reference sequence). The CDR3 totals 15 residues, both ends included.

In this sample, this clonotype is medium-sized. The CDR3 nucleotides read TGTGCCAGCAGCCGTCGGGTGGGGATATCAGATACGCAGTATTTT. It codes for CASSRRVGISDTQYF. The chain is built from TRBV11-1 and TRBJ2-3, with D hard to call. Per the germline V gene, CDR1 is SGHAT and CDR2 is FQDESV (reference sequence). Trimming shortened V by 5 bases and J by 4 bases, and 16 bases separated the two germline ends. The CDR3 is 15 residues long.

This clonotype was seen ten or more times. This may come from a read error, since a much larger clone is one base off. The CDR3 protein is CASSIDRGNEQYF. In nucleotides, the CDR3 is TGTGCCAGCAGTATCGACAGGGGCAATGAGCAGTACTTC. The chain uses TRBV6-5 and TRBJ2-1; 8 bases align to TRBD1. The last part of the DNA fits TRBJ2-7 better; the J call may be wrong. The germline gives CDR1 MNHEY, CDR2 SVGAGI. This CDR3 has 13 amino acids.

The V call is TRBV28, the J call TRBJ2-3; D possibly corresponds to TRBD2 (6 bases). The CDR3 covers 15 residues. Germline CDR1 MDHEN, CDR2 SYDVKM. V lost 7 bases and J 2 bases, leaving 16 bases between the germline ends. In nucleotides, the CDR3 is TGTGCCAGCACACTGGGGGGAGAGTCCACAGATACGCAGTATTTT. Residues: CASTLGGESTDTQYF.

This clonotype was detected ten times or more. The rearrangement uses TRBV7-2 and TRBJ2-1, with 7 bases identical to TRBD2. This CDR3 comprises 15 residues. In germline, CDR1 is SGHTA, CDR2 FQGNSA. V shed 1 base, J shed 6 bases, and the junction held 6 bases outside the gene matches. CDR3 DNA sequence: TGTGCCAGCAGCTTAGTTGCGGGAGCGCTCAATGAGCAGTTCTTC. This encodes CASSLVAGALNEQFF.

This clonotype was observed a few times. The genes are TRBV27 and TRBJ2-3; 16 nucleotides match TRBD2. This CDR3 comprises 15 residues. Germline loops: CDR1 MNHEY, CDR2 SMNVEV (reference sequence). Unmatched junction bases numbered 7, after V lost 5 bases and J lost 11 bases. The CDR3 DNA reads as TGTGCCAGCAGTCCCGGGACTAGCGGGGGGGAGAGGCAGTATTTT. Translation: CASSPGTSGGERQYF.

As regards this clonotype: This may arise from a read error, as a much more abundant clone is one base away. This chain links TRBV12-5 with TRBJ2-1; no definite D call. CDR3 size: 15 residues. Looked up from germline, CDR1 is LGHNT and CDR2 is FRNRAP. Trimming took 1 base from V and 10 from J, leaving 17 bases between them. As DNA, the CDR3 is TGTGCTAGTGGTTTGGCCGGACGTTACTCCTACGAGCAGTTCTTC. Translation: CASGLAGRYSYEQFF.

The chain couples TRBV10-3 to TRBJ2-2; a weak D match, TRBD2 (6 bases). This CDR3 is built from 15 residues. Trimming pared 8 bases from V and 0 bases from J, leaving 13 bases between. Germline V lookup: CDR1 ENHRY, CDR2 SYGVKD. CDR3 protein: CAIRRAGSNTGELFF. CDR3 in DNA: TGTGCCATCCGTCGGGCGGGGTCGAACACCGGGGAGCTGTTTTTT.

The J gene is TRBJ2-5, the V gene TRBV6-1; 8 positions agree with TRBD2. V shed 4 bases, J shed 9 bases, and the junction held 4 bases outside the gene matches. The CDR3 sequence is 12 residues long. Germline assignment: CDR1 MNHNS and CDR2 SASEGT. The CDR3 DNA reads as TGTGCCAGCAGTGGGCCCGGGGGGGCCCAGTACTTC. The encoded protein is CASSGPGGAQYF.

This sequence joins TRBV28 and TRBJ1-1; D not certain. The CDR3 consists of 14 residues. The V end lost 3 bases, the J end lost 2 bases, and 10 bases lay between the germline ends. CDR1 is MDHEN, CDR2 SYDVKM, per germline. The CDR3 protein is CASSFWQQNTEAFF. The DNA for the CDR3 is TGTGCCAGCAGTTTCTGGCAGCAAAACACTGAAGCTTTCTTT.

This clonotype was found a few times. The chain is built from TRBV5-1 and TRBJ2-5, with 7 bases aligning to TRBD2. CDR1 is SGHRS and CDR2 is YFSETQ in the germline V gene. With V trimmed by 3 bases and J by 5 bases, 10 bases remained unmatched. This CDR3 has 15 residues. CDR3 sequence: CASSSMDGGWETQYF. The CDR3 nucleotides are TGCGCCAGCAGCTCGATGGACGGGGGGTGGGAGACCCAGTACTTC.

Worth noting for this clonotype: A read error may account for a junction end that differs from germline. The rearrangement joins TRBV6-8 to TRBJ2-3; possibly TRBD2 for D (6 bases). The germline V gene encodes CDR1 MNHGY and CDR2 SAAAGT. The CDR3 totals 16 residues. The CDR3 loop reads CASSAFGGANKDTQYF. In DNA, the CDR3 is TGTGCCAGCAGTGCTTTCGGGGGAGCTAACAAAGATACCCAGTATTTT.

The CDR3 sequence: CASSQELAYEQYF. The DNA of the CDR3 is TGCGCCAGCAGCCAAGAACTAGCCTACGAGCAGTACTTC. This chain connects TRBV4-1 to TRBJ2-1; a possible D gene is TRBD2 (5 bases). The DNA end is more similar to TRBJ2-7, so the J call may be wrong. This CDR3 spans 13 amino acids. Germline V gene sequence: CDR1 MGHRA, CDR2 YSYEKL.